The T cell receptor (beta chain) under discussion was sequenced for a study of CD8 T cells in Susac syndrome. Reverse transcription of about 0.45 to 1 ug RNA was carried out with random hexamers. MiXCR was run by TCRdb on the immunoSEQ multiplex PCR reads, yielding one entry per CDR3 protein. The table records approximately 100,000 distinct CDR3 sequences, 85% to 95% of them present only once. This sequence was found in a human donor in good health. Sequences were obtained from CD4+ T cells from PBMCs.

This CDR3 is CASSPGRGETQYF. CDR3 nucleotide sequence: TGTGCCAGCAGCCCCGGCAGGGGTGAGACCCAGTACTTC. The rearrangement uses TRBV7-8 and TRBJ2-5; tentatively, D is TRBD1 (6 bases). Trimming took 5 bases from V and 5 from J, leaving 12 bases between them. The CDR3 totals 13 residues. Per the germline V gene, CDR1 is SGHVS and CDR2 is FQNEAQ.